The 3 T cell receptor beta chains in this list originate from one sample, sequenced in a study of blood T cell repertoires in COVID-19. Using immunoSEQ multiplex PCR, the repertoire was profiled, and TCRdb retains in-frame clones only, with some absent. This table has more than 200,000 clones, 80% to 90% appearing once. The sequencing sample was made of peripheral blood. These receptors originate from a woman aged 40 to 50 who had recovered from COVID-19.

This chain uses TRBV9 with TRBJ1-1; D uncertain. Trimming took off 0 bases at V and 4 bases at J, with 10 bases between the two ends. The CDR3 extends over 14 amino acids. Germline CDR1 SGDLS, CDR2 YYNGEE. CDR3 DNA: TGTGCCAGCAGCGTAGGGCCGGGTCCCACTGAAGCTTTCTTT. It specifies CASSVGPGPTEAFF.

The CDR3 reads CASRLFMGTLNTEAFF. CDR3 coding DNA: TGTGCCAGCAGACTCTTTATGGGCACCCTGAACACTGAAGCTTTCTTT. The chain joins TRBV7-2 to TRBJ1-1, with no clear D. Trimming pared 6 bases from V and 0 bases from J, leaving 17 bases between. CDR1 and CDR2 from the germline V gene are SGHTA and FQGNSA. This CDR3 has 16 residues.

This chain joins TRBV10-3 and TRBJ2-1; 9 nucleotides match TRBD1. This CDR3 is built from 15 residues. V was pared by 3 bases and J by 7 bases, with 7 bases of the junction left unmatched. Germline CDR1 ENHRY, CDR2 SYGVKD. The CDR3 reads CAISERGQGRNEQFF. DNA of the CDR3: TGTGCCATCAGTGAACGAGGACAGGGGCGGAATGAGCAGTTCTTC.